Shown below are 17 T cell receptor beta chains from a single sample sequenced in a study of T cells in Graves' hyperthyroidism and ophthalmopathy. The CDR3 regions of TCR beta were amplified from RNA transcripts. The HTBI set primed first-round TCR CDR3 RT-PCR. Each CDR3 protein is one row after TCRdb ran MiXCR on the multiplex PCR reads. The data contain 500,000 to 600,000 distinct CDR3 sequences, less than 20% of them singletons. The material sequenced was blood. The source is a middle-aged man with Graves' ophthalmopathy.

This clonotype was detected a few times. This rearrangement joins TRBV6-1 to TRBJ2-5; D is ambiguous. CDR1 MNHNS and CDR2 SASEGT come from the germline V gene. The V end lost 5 bases, the J end lost 5 bases, and 15 bases lay between the germline ends. This CDR3 region has 14 residues. CDR3 sequence: CASSPVGTGETQYF. The CDR3 DNA follows: TGTGCCAGCAGTCCGGTCGGTACCGGGGAGACCCAGTACTTC.

This clonotype was recorded at least ten times. This chain uses TRBV20-1 with TRBJ2-1; 7 nucleotides align to TRBD2. The CDR3 contains 16 residues. V was pared by 0 bases and J by 0 bases, with 5 bases of the junction left unmatched. Germline V CDR1 and CDR2: DFQATT, SNEGSKA (reference sequence). In DNA form, the CDR3 reads TGCAGTGCTAGAGATTTGCGGGGGACCTCCTACAATGAGCAGTTCTTC. Translated: CSARDLRGTSYNEQFF.

This rearrangement joins TRBV28 to TRBJ2-1; weak D call: TRBD2 (5 bases). This CDR3 is built from 12 residues. Trimming stripped 5 bases from V and 10 bases from J, with 12 bases between. The V gene's germline CDR1 is MDHEN and CDR2 SYDVKM. The CDR3 bases are TGTGCCAGCAGTCCGGCTAGCATAGAGCAGTTCTTC. Its translation: CASSPASIEQFF.

This clonotype was seen ten or more times. This chain uses TRBV28 with TRBJ2-7; the D call may be TRBD1 or TRBD2 (5 bases each). Germline lookup yields CDR1 MDHEN and CDR2 SYDVKM. This CDR3 is 14 amino acids long. With 5 bases removed from V and 2 bases from J, the gap between germline ends came to 13 bases. The DNA of the CDR3 is TGTGCCAGCAGTAAATCCGGGACCCCCTACGAGCAGTACTTC. It encodes CASSKSGTPYEQYF.

This chain uses TRBV12-3 or TRBV12-4 with TRBJ2-1; D not resolved. The CDR3 runs 11 residues. Deletions cut 3 bases from V and 6 bases from J, with 3 bases between. The CDR3 DNA sequence: TGTGCCAGCAGTTTCTTCAATGAGCAGTTCTTC. It translates to CASSFFNEQFF.

This clonotype was detected only a few times. Likely a read error: the CDR3 ends without its conserved phenylalanine or tryptophan. It is unclear where the CDR3 begins or ends on the DNA, so no DNA is shown, and the CDR3 is as TCRdb lists it. J is TRBJ1-2 and V is TRBV7-2; the DNA was not compared with TRBD1, the D call given in the table. The CDR3 is 10 residues long, counting both termini. Germline V gene sequence: CDR1 SGHTA, CDR2 FQGNSA. The CDR3 region is CASSSGLPFP.

The sample holds many counts of this clonotype. This chain uses TRBV18 with TRBJ1-1, with D perhaps TRBD1 (6 bases). This CDR3 has 16 residues. Trimming removed 2 bases from V and 4 bases from J, with 17 bases in between. Per the germline V gene, CDR1 is KGHSH and CDR2 is LQKENI. CDR3 protein: CASSPMGGELVTEAFF. DNA of the CDR3: TGTGCCAGCTCACCAATGGGGGGCGAGTTGGTCACTGAAGCTTTCTTT. Variable domain in full (rest from reference TRBV18 and TRBJ1-1): NAGVMQNPRHLVRRRGQEARLRCSPMKGHSHVYWYRQLPEEGLKFMVYLQKENIIDESGMPKERFSAEFPKEGPSILRIQQVVRGDSAAYFCASSPMGGELVTEAFFGQGTRLTVV.

The chain joins TRBV7-9 to TRBJ2-5; 8 bases map to TRBD2. V was clipped by 5 bases and J by 3 bases; unmatched bases: 5. Germline V gives CDR1 SEHNR, CDR2 FQNEAQ (reference sequence). The CDR3 is 14 residues long. CDR3 residues: CASSRPAGEETQYF. The CDR3 region has the DNA TGTGCCAGCAGCCGCCCAGCGGGAGAAGAGACCCAGTACTTC. Complete variable domain (other parts from reference TRBV7-9 and TRBJ2-5): DTGVSQNPRHKITKRGQNVTFRCDPISEHNRLYWYRQTLGQGPEFLTYFQNEAQLEKSRLLSDRFSAERPKGSFSTLEIQRTEQGDSAMYLCASSRPAGEETQYFGPGTRLLVL.

This clonotype appeared a few times. This chain uses TRBV6-1 with TRBJ1-5, with 7 bases that match TRBD1. The germline V gene encodes CDR1 MNHNS and CDR2 SASEGT. V shed 5 bases, J shed 3 bases, and the junction held 13 bases outside the gene matches. The CDR3 consists of 17 residues. The DNA for the CDR3 is TGTGCCAGCAGTCCCCGGGGAGGGGGCGCCTTCAATCAGCCCCAGCATTTT. Translated: CASSPRGGGAFNQPQHF.

This clonotype was observed a handful of times. The rearrangement links TRBV3-1 to TRBJ2-7; D might be TRBD2 (5 bases). CDR1 is LGHDT and CDR2 is YNNKEL in the germline V gene (reference sequence). V lost 4 bases to trimming and J lost 2 bases, with 6 bases between them. This CDR3 region has 12 residues. DNA for the CDR3: TGTGCCAGCAGCCGGGAGACCTACGAGCAGTACTTC. Its translation: CASSRETYEQYF.

V gene TRBV3-1 combines with J gene TRBJ2-1; 9 bases map to TRBD2. J lost 4 bases, V lost 0 bases, and 7 bases had no gene match. There are 17 residues in the CDR3. The germline V gene has CDR1 LGHDT and CDR2 YNNKEL (reference sequence). CDR3 region: CASSQEWSGGMYNEQFF. The CDR3 DNA reads as TGTGCCAGCAGCCAAGAATGGAGCGGGGGGATGTACAATGAGCAGTTCTTC.

This clonotype was recorded a few times. This chain links TRBV5-1 with TRBJ2-5, with D perhaps matching TRBD1 (7 bases). Trimming stripped 6 bases from V and 4 bases from J, with 13 bases between. The CDR3 length is 13 residues. The germline V gene encodes CDR1 SGHRS and CDR2 YFSETQ. The CDR3 loop is CASKYRGGETQYF. Written as DNA, the CDR3 is TGCGCCAGCAAGTACAGGGGAGGAGAGACCCAGTACTTC.

This clonotype was counted between two and nine times. The V gene is TRBV30, the J gene TRBJ1-2, with D possibly TRBD1 on 5 matching bases. V lost 1 base and J 4 bases, leaving 16 bases between the germline ends. The CDR3 length is 15 residues. Germline loops: CDR1 GTSNPN, CDR2 SVGIG (reference sequence). The CDR3 sequence: CAWSGGGFSPYGYTF. Written as DNA, the CDR3 is TGTGCCTGGAGTGGGGGCGGATTCTCCCCCTATGGCTACACCTTC.

This clonotype was seen repeatedly, ten times or more. V and J are TRBV27 and TRBJ1-1; D call uncertain. The CDR3 consists of 14 residues. Trimming removed 4 bases from V and 6 bases from J, with 15 bases in between. Germline assignment: CDR1 MNHEY and CDR2 SMNVEV (reference sequence). DNA for the CDR3: TGTGCCAGCAGTTATAGCATCCAGGTTCCTGAAGCTTTCTTT. Translated, it gives CASSYSIQVPEAFF.

This clonotype came up many times. The gene calls are TRBV11-2 and TRBJ2-2; D not certain. Germline-derived CDR1 and CDR2 are SGHAT and FQNNGV. The CDR3 has 13 residues. Trimming removed 5 bases from V and 4 bases from J, with 8 bases in between. CDR3 in amino acids: CASSRYLTGELFF. CDR3 coding DNA: TGTGCCAGCAGCCGGTATCTCACCGGGGAGCTGTTTTTT. The whole variable domain, filled in from reference TRBV11-2 and TRBJ2-2, reads EAGVAQSPRYKIIEKRQSVAFWCNPISGHATLYWYQQILGQGPKLLIQFQNNGVVDDSQLPKDRFSAERLKGVDSTLKIQPAKLEDSAVYLCASSRYLTGELFFGEGSRLTVL.

V and J are TRBV6-1 and TRBJ2-1, with 8 bases fitting TRBD1. CDR3 size: 14 residues. The V gene end was trimmed by 3 bases and the J gene end by 4 bases; junction bases not matched to a gene: 2. CDR1 is MNHNS, CDR2 SASEGT, per germline. The CDR3 coding sequence is TGTGCCAGCAGTGATTGGACAGGGTACAATGAGCAGTTCTTC. Amino acid sequence: CASSDWTGYNEQFF.

The chain links TRBV20-1 to TRBJ2-2; D may be TRBD1 (6 bases). Between the trimmed V and J ends, which lost 4 bases and 5 bases, there was a span of 17 bases. The CDR3 spans 15 residues. The V gene's germline CDR1 is DFQATT and CDR2 SNEGSKA (reference sequence). The CDR3 DNA reads TGCAGTGCTATTCACCCCAGGGGAAGGACCGGGGAGCTGTTTTTT. Residues: CSAIHPRGRTGELFF.